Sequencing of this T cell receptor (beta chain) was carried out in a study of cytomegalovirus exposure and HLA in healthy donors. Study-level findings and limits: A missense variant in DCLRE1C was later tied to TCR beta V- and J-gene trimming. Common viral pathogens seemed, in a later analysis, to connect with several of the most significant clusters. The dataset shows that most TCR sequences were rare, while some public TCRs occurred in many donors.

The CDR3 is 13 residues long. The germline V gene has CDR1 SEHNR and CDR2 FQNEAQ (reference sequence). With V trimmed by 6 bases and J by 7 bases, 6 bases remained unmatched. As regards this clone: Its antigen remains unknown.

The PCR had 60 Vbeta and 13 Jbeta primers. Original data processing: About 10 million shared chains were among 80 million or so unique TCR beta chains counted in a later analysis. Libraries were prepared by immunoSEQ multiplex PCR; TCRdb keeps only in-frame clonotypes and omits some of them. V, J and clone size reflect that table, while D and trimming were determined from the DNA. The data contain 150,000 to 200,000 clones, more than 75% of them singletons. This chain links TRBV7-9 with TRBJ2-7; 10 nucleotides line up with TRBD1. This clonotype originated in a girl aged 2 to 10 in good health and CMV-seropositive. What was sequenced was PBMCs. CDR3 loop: CASRGTGVWEQYF. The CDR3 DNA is TGTGCCAGCAGGGGGACAGGGGTTTGGGAGCAGTACTTC. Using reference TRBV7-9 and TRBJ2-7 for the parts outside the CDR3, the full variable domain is DTGVSQNPRHKITKRGQNVTFRCDPISEHNRLYWYRQTLGQGPEFLTYFQNEAQLEKSRLLSDRFSAERPKGSFSTLEIQRTEQGDSAMYLCASRGTGVWEQYFGPGTRLTVT.